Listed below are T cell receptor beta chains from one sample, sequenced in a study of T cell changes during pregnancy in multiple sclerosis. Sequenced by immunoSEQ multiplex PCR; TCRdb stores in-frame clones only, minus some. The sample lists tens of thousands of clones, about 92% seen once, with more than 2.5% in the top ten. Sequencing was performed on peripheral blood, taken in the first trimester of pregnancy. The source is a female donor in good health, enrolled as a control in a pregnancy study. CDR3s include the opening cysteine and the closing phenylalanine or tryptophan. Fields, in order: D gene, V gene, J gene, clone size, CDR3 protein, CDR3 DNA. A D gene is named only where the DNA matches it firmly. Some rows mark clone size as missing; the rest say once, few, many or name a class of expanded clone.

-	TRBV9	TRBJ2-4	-	CASSVEPLIGIQYF	TGTGCCAGCAGCGTAGAACCTCTGATCGGCATTCAGTACTTC
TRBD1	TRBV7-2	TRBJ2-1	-	CASSPRQGSNEQFF	TGTGCCAGCAGCCCGCGACAGGGGAGCAATGAGCAGTTCTTC
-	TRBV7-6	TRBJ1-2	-	CASSPGYGYTF	TGTGCCAGCAGTCCAGGGTATGGCTACACCTTC
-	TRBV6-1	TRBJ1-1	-	CASSDRWSQNMNTEAFF	TGTGCCAGCAGTGATCGGTGGTCACAGAACATGAACACTGAAGCTTTCTTT
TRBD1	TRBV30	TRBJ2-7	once	CACSGTAYEQYF	TGTGCCTGTTCCGGGACAGCCTACGAGCAGTACTTC
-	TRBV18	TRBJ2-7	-	CASSPPGSGPYEQYF	TGTGCCAGCTCACCACCGGGTTCAGGGCCCTACGAGCAGTACTTC
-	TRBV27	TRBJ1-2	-	CASSLRVQGYGYTF	TGTGCCAGCAGTTTACGTGTACAGGGCTATGGCTACACCTTC
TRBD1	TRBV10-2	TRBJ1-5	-	CASSEFGQGNQPQHF	TGCGCCAGCAGTGAGTTCGGACAGGGAAATCAGCCCCAGCATTTT
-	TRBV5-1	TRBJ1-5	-	CASRSGADQPQHF	TGCGCCAGCAGGTCAGGGGCCGATCAGCCCCAGCATTTT
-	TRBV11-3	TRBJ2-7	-	CASSDPGAYEQYF	TGTGCCAGCAGCGACCCGGGAGCCTACGAGCAGTACTTC
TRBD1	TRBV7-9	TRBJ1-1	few	CASSLTGTGREAFF	TGTGCCAGCAGCTTAACTGGGACAGGGCGAGAAGCTTTCTTT
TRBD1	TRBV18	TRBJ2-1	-	CASSPQGNNRNEQFF	TGTGCCAGCTCCCCACAGGGGAATAATCGGAATGAGCAGTTCTTC
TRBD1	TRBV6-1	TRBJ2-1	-	CASTGTGWRDEQFF	TGTGCCAGCACCGGGACAGGGTGGCGGGATGAGCAGTTCTTC
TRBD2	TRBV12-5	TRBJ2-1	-	CASGSGGNEQFF	TGTGCTAGTGGTAGCGGGGGCAATGAGCAGTTCTTC
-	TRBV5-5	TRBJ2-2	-	CASSPSRGAHTGELFF	TGTGCCAGCAGTCCCTCTCGGGGGGCCCACACCGGGGAGCTGTTTTTT
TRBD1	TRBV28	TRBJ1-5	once	CASGTGGSNQPQHF	TGTGCCAGTGGGACAGGGGGCTCCAATCAGCCCCAGCATTTT
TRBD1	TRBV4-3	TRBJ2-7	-	CASSLGQGLYEQYF	TGCGCCAGCAGCCTGGGACAGGGCCTCTACGAGCAGTACTTC
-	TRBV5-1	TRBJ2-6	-	CASSLWGAGANVLTF	TGCGCCAGCAGCTTGTGGGGGGCTGGGGCCAACGTCCTGACTTTC
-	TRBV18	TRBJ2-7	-	CASSPRARGSYEQYF	TGTGCCAGCTCACCCCGAGCGCGGGGCTCCTACGAGCAGTACTTC